Listed below are T cell receptor beta chains from one sample, sequenced in a study of Tregs in tolerant kidney transplant recipients. TCRdb's copy holds only in-frame clones and misses some; the assay was immunoSEQ multiplex PCR. The sample lists some 110,000 clones, 92% seen once, with less than 0.7% in the top ten. What was sequenced was CD4+ T cells from blood. These receptors were taken from a human donor in good health. CDR3s include the opening cysteine and the closing phenylalanine or tryptophan. A D gene is named only where the DNA matches it firmly. Only some rows state a clone size, as once, few, many or a class for expanded clones.

abundance	d_gene	v_gene	j_gene	CDR3nt	CDR3aa
once	-	TRBV6-1	TRBJ1-3	TGTGCCAGCAGTGAAATGGGGGGCTCTGGAAACACCATATATTTT	CASSEMGGSGNTIYF
-	-	TRBV18	TRBJ1-1	TGTGCCAGCTCACCACCGGGAAAAACTGAAGCTTTCTTT	CASSPPGKTEAFF
-	TRBD1	TRBV5-1	TRBJ2-3	TGCGCCAGCAGCGTAACCGGGACAGGGACCTCAGATACGCAGTATTTT	CASSVTGTGTSDTQYF
-	-	TRBV11-2	TRBJ1-1	TGTGCCAGCAGCTTTTGGGGTGGGACTGAAGCTTTCTTT	CASSFWGGTEAFF
-	TRBD2	TRBV7-8	TRBJ2-1	TGTGCCAGCAGCTACAGCGGGGGGAGGTCCAATGAGCAGTTCTTC	CASSYSGGRSNEQFF
-	-	TRBV7-6	TRBJ1-2	TGTGCCAGCAGCCCGGACACAAACTATGGCTACACCTTC	CASSPDTNYGYTF
-	TRBD1	TRBV6-6	TRBJ1-2	TGTGCCAGCAGTCTGGGACAGAACTATGGCTACACCTTC	CASSLGQNYGYTF
-	-	TRBV6-1	TRBJ1-1	TGTGCCAGCAGTGAAGAGAGGAACACTGAAGCTTTCTTT	CASSEERNTEAFF
-	TRBD1	TRBV6-1	TRBJ2-7	TGTGTCAGCAGGGGACAGGCGTACTACGAGCAGTACTTC	CVSRGQAYYEQYF
-	TRBD2	TRBV7-9	TRBJ2-1	TGTGCCAGCAGCTTGAATAGCGGGGGGACACCTTACAATGAGCAGTTCTTC	CASSLNSGGTPYNEQFF
-	-	TRBV30	TRBJ2-7	TGTGCCTGGAGTGTATTCTCCTACGAGCAGTACTTC	CAWSVFSYEQYF
-	-	TRBV9	TRBJ1-1	TGTGCCAGCAGCGCCCTGTCCTCGAACACTGAAGCTTTCTTT	CASSALSSNTEAFF
-	-	TRBV2	TRBJ2-2	TGTGCCAGCATTCTAGCCAACACCGGGGAGCTGTTTTTT	CASILANTGELFF
-	-	TRBV18	TRBJ1-5	TGTGCCAGCTCACCACCGGGGGGTGCTCAGCCCCAGCATTTT	CASSPPGGAQPQHF
-	-	TRBV9	TRBJ1-1	TGTGCCAGCAGCGTTAGTGGGTCCTGGGGCACTGAAGCTTTCTTT	CASSVSGSWGTEAFF
-	TRBD1	TRBV18	TRBJ1-3	TGTGCCAGCTCACCATGGGGACAGGGCGGAAACACCATATATTTT	CASSPWGQGGNTIYF
-	-	TRBV19	TRBJ2-1	TGTGCCAGTGATAGCTACAATGAGCAGTTCTTC	CASDSYNEQFF
-	-	TRBV21-1	TRBJ2-5	TGTGCCAGCAGCAAAGAGCTAAGTTTGACCCAGTACTTC	CASSKELSLTQYF
-	-	TRBV29-1	TRBJ2-7	TGCAGCGTTCTTTCCAGCTCCTACGAGCAGTACTTC	CSVLSSSYEQYF
-	TRBD1	TRBV5-1	TRBJ1-2	TGCGCCAGCAGCATAAGGGACAGTGATGGCTACACCTTC	CASSIRDSDGYTF
-	TRBD2	TRBV14	TRBJ2-1	TGTGCCAGCAGCCAAGCCAGCGGGGTATACAATGAGCAGTTCTTC	CASSQASGVYNEQFF
-	TRBD1	TRBV25-1	TRBJ2-6	TGTGCCAGCAGTGACTGGGACAGGGGACGCTCTGGGGCCAACGTCCTGACTTTC	CASSDWDRGRSGANVLTF
-	-	TRBV11-3	TRBJ1-1	TGTGCCAGCAGCTTAGGGAACCCAGGAGAGAACACTGAAGCTTTCTTT	CASSLGNPGENTEAFF
-	-	TRBV7-9	TRBJ2-2	TGTGCCAGCAGCTTAGCCCTGTTCCGGGAGCTGTTTTTT	CASSLALFRELFF
-	-	TRBV11-2	TRBJ2-7	TGTGCCAGCACCCTGGGGCTACTCGCTGCCGAGCAGTACTTC	CASTLGLLAAEQYF
few	-	TRBV28	TRBJ1-5	TGTGCCAGCAGTAACCATCAGCCCCAGCATTTT	CASSNHQPQHF
-	-	TRBV9	TRBJ2-2	TGTGCCAGCAGCGTAGAAGGGCAGGGAATCGGGGAGCTGTTTTTT	CASSVEGQGIGELFF
-	TRBD2	TRBV7-6	TRBJ2-5	TGTGCCAGCAGCGGCACTAGCGCGGGAGAGACCCAGTACTTC	CASSGTSAGETQYF
-	TRBD2	TRBV12-5	TRBJ2-1	TGTGCTAGTGGTCCAGGACTAGCGGGAGGGACCTACAATGAGCAGTTCTTC	CASGPGLAGGTYNEQFF
-	TRBD2	TRBV18	TRBJ2-5	TGTGCCAGCTCAGGGACTAGCAAAGAGACCCAGTACTTC	CASSGTSKETQYF
-	-	TRBV5-5	TRBJ2-1	TGTGCCAGCAGCTTGGTAACGGGACCCTACAATGAGCAGTTCTTC	CASSLVTGPYNEQFF
-	TRBD2	TRBV5-4	TRBJ2-5	TGTGCCAGCAGCGGACTAGCCGAAGAGACCCAGTACTTC	CASSGLAEETQYF
once	TRBD1	TRBV5-1	TRBJ1-1	TGCGCCAGCAGACCGGGACAGGGGGAAAGAGGAGCTTTCTTT	CASRPGQGERGAFF
-	-	TRBV6-1	TRBJ2-3	TGTGCCGGGAACCGGGCTAGCTTAGGCACAGATACGCAGTATTTT	CAGNRASLGTDTQYF
-	TRBD1	TRBV13	TRBJ1-6	TGTGCCAGCAGCTTAGGTGGACAGGGTGCTTCACCCCTCCACTTT	CASSLGGQGASPLHF
-	-	TRBV29-1	TRBJ1-1	TGCAGCGTTGTCCTAACGACCGACACTGAAGCTTTCTTT	CSVVLTTDTEAFF
-	-	TRBV5-1	TRBJ1-3	TGCGCCAGCAGCTTGGGACAGGGAAACACCATATATTTT	CASSLGQGNTIYF
-	-	TRBV10-3	TRBJ2-5	TGTGCCATCAGTGAGTCCGGGGAGACCCAGTACTTC	CAISESGETQYF
-	TRBD1	TRBV7-2	TRBJ2-7	TGTGCCAGCAGCCCGCCGGCCGGGGCAGGGGGCTCCTACGAGCAGTACTTC	CASSPPAGAGGSYEQYF
-	-	TRBV2	TRBJ2-7	TGTGCCAGCAGTGTTTGGGACTACGAGCAGTACTTC	CASSVWDYEQYF